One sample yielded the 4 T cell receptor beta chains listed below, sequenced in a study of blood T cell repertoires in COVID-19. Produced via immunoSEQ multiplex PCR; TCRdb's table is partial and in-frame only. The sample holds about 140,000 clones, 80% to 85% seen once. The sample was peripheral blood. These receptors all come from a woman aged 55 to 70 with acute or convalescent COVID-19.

The CDR3 sequence: CAPQAQGTGADTQYF. The CDR3 bases are TGTGCCCCACAAGCCCAGGGGACAGGGGCAGATACGCAGTATTTT. The V and J genes are TRBV10-3 and TRBJ2-3; TRBD1 agrees at 10 bases. The CDR3 loop spans 15 amino acids. V lost 11 bases, J lost 4 bases, and 12 bases stayed unmatched. The germline V gene encodes CDR1 ENHRY and CDR2 SYGVKD.

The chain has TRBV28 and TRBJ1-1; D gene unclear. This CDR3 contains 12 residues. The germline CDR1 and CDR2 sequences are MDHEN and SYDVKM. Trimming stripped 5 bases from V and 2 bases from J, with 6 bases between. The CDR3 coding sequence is TGTGCCAGCAGTGAAACTAACACTGAAGCTTTCTTT. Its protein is CASSETNTEAFF.

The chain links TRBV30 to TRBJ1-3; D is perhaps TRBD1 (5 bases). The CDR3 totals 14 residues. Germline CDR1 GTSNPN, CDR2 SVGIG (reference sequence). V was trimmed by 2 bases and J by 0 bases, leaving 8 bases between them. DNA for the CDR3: TGTGCCTGGAGTAGGGGCCGCTCTGGAAACACCATATATTTT. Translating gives CAWSRGRSGNTIYF.

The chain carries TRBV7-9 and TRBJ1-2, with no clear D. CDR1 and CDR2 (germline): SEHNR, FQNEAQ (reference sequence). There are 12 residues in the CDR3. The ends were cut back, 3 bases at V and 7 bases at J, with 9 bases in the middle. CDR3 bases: TGTGCCAGCAGCTTTACGGGTTTTGGCTACACCTTC. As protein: CASSFTGFGYTF. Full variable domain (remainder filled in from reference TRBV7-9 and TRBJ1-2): DTGVSQNPRHKITKRGQNVTFRCDPISEHNRLYWYRQTLGQGPEFLTYFQNEAQLEKSRLLSDRFSAERPKGSFSTLEIQRTEQGDSAMYLCASSFTGFGYTFGSGTRLTVV.